This T cell receptor beta chain was recorded in a study of T cell repertoires in cytomegalovirus infection. Background on the study: In public TCR beta signatures, there were indications of both CMV infection and matching HLA type. Points from the study as a whole: Within the response measured ex vivo, HLA-C-restricted CMV-specific TCR beta clonotypes were dominant. CMV carriers having the relevant HLA were flagged by cumulative public TCR beta family frequency.

MiXCR was run by TCRdb on the reads, yielding one entry per CDR3 protein. The sample includes 150,000 to 200,000 distinct CDR3 sequences, 17% seen only once; the top ten take under 20%. Regarding this clonotype: Its antigen is undetermined.

The germline gives CDR1 MNHEY, CDR2 SMNVEV (reference sequence). Trimming took off 4 bases at V and 4 bases at J, with 10 bases between the two ends. There are 13 residues in the CDR3. This TCR came from a human donor in good health (CMV status not recorded). Some clones in this sample may be carry-over from other donors' samples. The V gene is TRBV27, the J gene TRBJ1-1; no firm D call. Sequenced input: CD8+ T cells from PBMCs. Here the CDR3 reads CASSYGPSTEAFF. Here the CDR3 DNA reads TGTGCCAGCAGTTACGGCCCCAGCACTGAAGCTTTCTTT.